A selection of T cell receptor beta chains follows, all from one sample in a study of brain metastases from non-small cell lung cancer. The table came from immunoSEQ multiplex PCR; TCRdb's copy has only in-frame clones and leaves some out. The sample shows thousands of clones, about 80% of them seen only once. The sequenced sample consisted of tissue from a brain metastasis. All receptors come from a donor at least 40 years old with non-small cell lung cancer. The CDR3 runs from the conserved cysteine through the conserved F or W. A D gene is named only where the DNA matches it firmly. Some rows have no size entry. The others give once, few or many, or a class for an expanded clone.

- TRBJ2-1 TRBV6-6 - TGTGCCAGCAGTCCGCGTAATGAGCAGTTCTTC CASSPRNEQFF
- TRBJ1-2 TRBV5-6 - TGTGCCAGCAGCTTAAAAACGCTGGCGCGAGGCTACACCTTC CASSLKTLARGYTF
large TRBJ1-1 TRBV6-1 - TGTGCCAGCAGTGAAATAAGAGCTGAAGCTTTCTTT CASSEIRAEAFF
- TRBJ2-3 TRBV19 - TGTGCCAGTAGTACCCTAACTAGACAGGCGCAGTATTTT CASSTLTRQAQYF
few TRBJ2-7 TRBV5-5 - TGTGCCAGCAGCTTTGGAGAGGCCACAGGGCGGGGGCAGTACTTC CASSFGEATGRGQYF
- TRBJ1-4 TRBV30 - TGTGCCTGGCAGCCCCCGGGGTCCGTAATTGAAAAACTGTTTTTT CAWQPPGSVIEKLFF
- TRBJ2-5 TRBV19 - TGTGCCAGTAGTTTCCAAAAAGAGACCCAGTACTTC CASSFQKETQYF
- TRBJ2-7 TRBV27 TRBD1 TGTGCCAGCAGTTTCCTAGGGACAGGGGGATCCTACGAGCAGTACTTC CASSFLGTGGSYEQYF
- TRBJ1-2 TRBV7-2 - TGTGCCAGCAGCTTTCCTTCAGGGTACTACTATGGCTACACCTTT CASSFPSGYYYGYTF
- TRBJ2-6 TRBV24-1 - TGTGCCACCGGTGGGACCTCTGGGGCCAACGTCCTGACTTTC CATGGTSGANVLTF
- TRBJ2-1 TRBV5-4 - TGTGCCAGCGGACCAGGGGGGTACTCCTACAATGAGCAGTTCTTC CASGPGGYSYNEQFF
- TRBJ2-1 TRBV7-9 TRBD2 TGTGCCAGCAGCTTAGCTCCGGGACTAGCGGGAGGTGGGAATGAGCAGTTCTTC CASSLAPGLAGGGNEQFF
few TRBJ2-6 TRBV12-5 - TGTGCTAGTGGCTTCTCTGGGGCCAACGTCCTGACTTTC CASGFSGANVLTF
once TRBJ1-1 TRBV2 TRBD1 TGTGCCAGCAGGACACAGGGGGAAACTGAAGCTTTCTTT CASRTQGETEAFF
- TRBJ2-7 TRBV6-5 - TGTGCCAGCAGCACTTCCGGGACATACTACGAGCAGTACTTC CASSTSGTYYEQYF
- TRBJ2-3 TRBV19 TRBD2 TGTGCCAGTAGTAAGGGGAGCGGGACTAGCACAGATACGCAGTATTTT CASSKGSGTSTDTQYF
- TRBJ2-1 TRBV7-8 TRBD2 TGTGCCAGCAGCGAAGGACTGATGACTAGCGTCTACAATGAGCAGTTCTTC CASSEGLMTSVYNEQFF